One T cell receptor (beta chain) is described in this entry. This sample is part of a study of blood T cell repertoires in COVID-19. Study-wide background: The analysed material was cDNA or gDNA that came from T cells, B-cell-depleted T cells, or PBMCs.

Data came from immunoSEQ multiplex PCR; TCRdb stores just in-frame clones and leaves some out. The table records around 160,000 clones, around 84% of them present only once. With 10 bases clipped from V and 10 bases from J, the junction kept 19 bases outside the gene matches. Germline CDR1 LNHDA, CDR2 SQIVND (reference sequence). The CDR3 length is 15 residues. Sequences were obtained from peripheral blood. This clonotype was sampled from a woman older than 75 with acute or convalescent COVID-19. This sequence joins TRBV19 and TRBJ2-1; 7 bases are a match to TRBD1. Here the CDR3 DNA reads TGTGCCACCAGGACGGACAGGTCAGGGGGAACGGAGCAGTTCTTC. This gives the protein CATRTDRSGGTEQFF.